This TCR beta chain was identified in a study of T cell repertoires in cytomegalovirus infection. The V gene end was trimmed by 1 base and the J gene end by 3 bases; junction bases not matched to a gene: 1. The CDR3 loop spans 14 amino acids. Germline CDR1 and CDR2: MGHRA and YSYEKL. This clonotype came up many times. Each CDR3 protein gets one entry after TCRdb re-called the reads with MiXCR. This sample has nearly 650,000 distinct CDR3 sequences, with 20% to 30% found just once. The sequenced sample consisted of CD8+ T cells from PBMCs. This TCR derives from a human donor in good health (CMV status not recorded). Some clones in this sample may be carry-over from other donors' samples. This sequence joins TRBV4-1 and TRBJ1-2; TRBD1 matches 8 bases. In DNA form, the CDR3 reads TGCGCCAGCAGCCAAGTGACAGGGGACTATGGCTACACCTTC. This codes for CASSQVTGDYGYTF.